This T cell receptor beta chain came from a study of blood T cell repertoires in COVID-19. The wider study: PBMCs, B-cell-depleted T cells, or T cells were the source of the cDNA or gDNA that made up the material.

A Seattle source enrolled patients during active infection and followed them longitudinally. Trimming took 5 bases from V and 2 from J; bases not matched to a gene: 14. CDR3 size: 17 residues. Germline-derived CDR1 and CDR2 are SGHVS and FNYEAQ. The protocol was immunoSEQ multiplex PCR, while the TCRdb copy is restricted to in-frame clones and leaves out a portion. The sample includes approximately 270,000 clones, 84% of them seen just once. The origin of this receptor is a person aged 65 to 85 with COVID-19, enrolled during active disease. The genes are TRBV7-6 and TRBJ1-2; 7 bases map to TRBD1. Sequenced material: peripheral blood. The CDR3 is CASSQLRDRPSNYGYTF. The CDR3 coding sequence is TGTGCCAGCAGCCAACTCCGGGACAGACCGTCGAACTATGGCTACACCTTC.